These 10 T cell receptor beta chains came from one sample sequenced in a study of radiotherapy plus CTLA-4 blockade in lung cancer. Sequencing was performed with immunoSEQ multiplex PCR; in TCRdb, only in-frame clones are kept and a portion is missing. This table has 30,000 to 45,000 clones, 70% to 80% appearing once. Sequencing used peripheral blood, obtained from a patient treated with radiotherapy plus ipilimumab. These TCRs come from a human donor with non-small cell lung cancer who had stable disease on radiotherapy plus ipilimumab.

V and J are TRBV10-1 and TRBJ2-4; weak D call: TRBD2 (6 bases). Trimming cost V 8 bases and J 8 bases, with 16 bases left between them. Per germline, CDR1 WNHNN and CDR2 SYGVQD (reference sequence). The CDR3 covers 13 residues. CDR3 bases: TGCGCCAGCGGAGACCACGGGGGAGACATTCAGTACTTC. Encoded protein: CASGDHGGDIQYF.

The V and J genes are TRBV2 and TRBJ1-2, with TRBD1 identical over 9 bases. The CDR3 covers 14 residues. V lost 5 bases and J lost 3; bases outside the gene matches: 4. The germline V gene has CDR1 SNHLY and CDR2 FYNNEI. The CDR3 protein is CASSRDRDYYGYTF. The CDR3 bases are TGTGCCAGCAGTCGGGACAGGGATTACTATGGCTACACCTTC.

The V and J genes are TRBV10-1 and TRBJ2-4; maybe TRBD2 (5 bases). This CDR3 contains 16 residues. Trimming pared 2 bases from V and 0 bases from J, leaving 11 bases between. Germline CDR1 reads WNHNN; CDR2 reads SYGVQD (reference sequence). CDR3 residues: CASSEGELLAKNIQYF. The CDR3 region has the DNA TGCGCCAGCAGTGAGGGGGAGTTGCTAGCCAAAAACATTCAGTACTTC.

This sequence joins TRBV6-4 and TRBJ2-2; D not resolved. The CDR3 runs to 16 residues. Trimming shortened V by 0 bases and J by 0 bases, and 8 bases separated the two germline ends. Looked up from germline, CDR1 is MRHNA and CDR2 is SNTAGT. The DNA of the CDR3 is TGTGCCAGCAGTGACTCGCATAGGGCGAACACCGGGGAGCTGTTTTTT. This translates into CASSDSHRANTGELFF.

The DNA of the CDR3 is TGTGCCTGCCAGGACAGGGGGTTCTACAATGAGCAGTTCTTC. Its translation: CACQDRGFYNEQFF. This chain joins TRBV30 and TRBJ2-1, with 10 bases fitting TRBD1. The V and J ends lost 6 bases and 3 bases, in that order; junction bases with no gene match: 5. CDR1 and CDR2 from the germline V gene are GTSNPN and SVGIG (reference sequence). This CDR3 is 14 amino acids long.

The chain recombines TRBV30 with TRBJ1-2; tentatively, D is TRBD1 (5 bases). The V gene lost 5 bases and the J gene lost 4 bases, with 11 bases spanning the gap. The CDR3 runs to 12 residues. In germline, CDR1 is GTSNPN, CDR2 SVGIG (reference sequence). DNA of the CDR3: TGTGCCTGGTCACCGGGGGGCTATGGCTACACCTTC. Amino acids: CAWSPGGYGYTF.

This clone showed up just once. The CDR3 region is CASSHWEQSRANVLTF. CDR3 coding DNA: TGCGCCAGCAGTCACTGGGAACAAAGTCGGGCCAACGTCCTGACTTTC. The chain couples TRBV10-1 to TRBJ2-6; D not resolved. CDR3 length equals 16 residues. V was clipped by 5 bases and J by 5 bases, with 16 bases between them. The germline V gene has CDR1 WNHNN and CDR2 SYGVQD (reference sequence).

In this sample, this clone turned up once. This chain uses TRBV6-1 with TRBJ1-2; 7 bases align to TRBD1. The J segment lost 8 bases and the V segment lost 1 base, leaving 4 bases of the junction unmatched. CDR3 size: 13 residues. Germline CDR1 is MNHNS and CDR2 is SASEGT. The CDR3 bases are TGTGCCAGCAGTGAAGTTCAGGGGGACGGCTACACCTTC. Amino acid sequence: CASSEVQGDGYTF.

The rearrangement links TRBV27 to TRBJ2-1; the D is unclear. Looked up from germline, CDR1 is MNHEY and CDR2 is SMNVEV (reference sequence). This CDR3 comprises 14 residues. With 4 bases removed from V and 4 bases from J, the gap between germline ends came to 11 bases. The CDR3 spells CASSSPSLYNEQFF. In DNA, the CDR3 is TGTGCCAGCAGTTCCCCTAGTCTTTACAATGAGCAGTTCTTC.

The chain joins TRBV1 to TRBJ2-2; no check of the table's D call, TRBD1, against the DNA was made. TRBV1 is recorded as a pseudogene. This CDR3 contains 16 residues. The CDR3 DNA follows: TGCACCAGCAGGCCTACGGGACAATGTCACACCGGGGAGCTGTTTTTT. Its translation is CTSRPTGQCHTGELFF.